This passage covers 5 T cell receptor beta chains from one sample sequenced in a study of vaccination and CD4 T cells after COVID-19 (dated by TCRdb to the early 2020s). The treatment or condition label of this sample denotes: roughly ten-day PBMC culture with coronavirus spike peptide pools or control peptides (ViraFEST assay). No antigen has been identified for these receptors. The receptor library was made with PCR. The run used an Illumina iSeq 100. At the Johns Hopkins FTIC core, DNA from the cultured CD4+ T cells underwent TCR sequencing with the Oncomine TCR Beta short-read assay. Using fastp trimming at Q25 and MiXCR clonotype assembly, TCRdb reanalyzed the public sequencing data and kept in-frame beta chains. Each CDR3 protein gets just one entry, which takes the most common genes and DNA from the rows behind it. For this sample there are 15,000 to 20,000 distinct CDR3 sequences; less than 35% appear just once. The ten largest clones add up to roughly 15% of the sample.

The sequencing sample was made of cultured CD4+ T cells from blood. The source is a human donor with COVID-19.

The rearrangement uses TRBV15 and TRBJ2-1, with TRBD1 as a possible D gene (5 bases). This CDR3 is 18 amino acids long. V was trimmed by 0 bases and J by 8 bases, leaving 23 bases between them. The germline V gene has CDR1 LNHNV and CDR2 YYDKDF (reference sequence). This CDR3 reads CATSRDLGRVRVGDEQFF. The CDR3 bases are TGTGCCACCAGCAGAGATTTGGGCAGGGTACGGGTTGGGGATGAGCAGTTCTTC.

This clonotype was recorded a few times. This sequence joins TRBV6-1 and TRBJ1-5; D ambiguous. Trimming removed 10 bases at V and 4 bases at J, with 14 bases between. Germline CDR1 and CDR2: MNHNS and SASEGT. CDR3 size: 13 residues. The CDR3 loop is CATGEVGNQPQHF. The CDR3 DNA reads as TGTGCCACAGGTGAAGTAGGAAATCAGCCCCAGCATTTT.

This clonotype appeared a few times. The chain's CDR3 is CSARADIRQGWDTEAFF. The CDR3 DNA reads TGCAGTGCTAGAGCTGACATTAGACAGGGATGGGACACTGAAGCTTTCTTT. This chain links TRBV20-1 with TRBJ1-1, with 7 bases fitting TRBD1. Trimming at V came to 1 base and at J to 3 bases, leaving 14 bases not matched to a gene. This CDR3 contains 17 residues. Germline assignment: CDR1 DFQATT and CDR2 SNEGSKA (reference sequence).

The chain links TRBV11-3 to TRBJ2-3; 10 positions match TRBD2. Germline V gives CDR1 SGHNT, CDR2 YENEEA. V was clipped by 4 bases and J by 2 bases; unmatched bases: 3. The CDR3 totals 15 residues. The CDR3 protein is CASSSGLAVTDTQYF. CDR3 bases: TGTGCCAGCAGCTCCGGACTAGCGGTCACAGATACGCAGTATTTT. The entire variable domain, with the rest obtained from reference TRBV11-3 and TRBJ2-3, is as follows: EAGVVQSPRYKIIEKKQPVAFWCNPISGHNTLYWYLQNLGQGPELLIRYENEEAVDDSQLPKDRFSAERLKGVDSTLKIQPAELGDSAVYLCASSSGLAVTDTQYFGPGTRLTVL.

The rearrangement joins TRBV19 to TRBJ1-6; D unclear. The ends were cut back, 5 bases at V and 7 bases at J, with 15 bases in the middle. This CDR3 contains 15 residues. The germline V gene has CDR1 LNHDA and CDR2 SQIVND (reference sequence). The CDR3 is CASSDRARLNSPLHF. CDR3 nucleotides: TGTGCCAGTAGTGACCGGGCCCGTCTGAATTCACCCCTCCACTTT. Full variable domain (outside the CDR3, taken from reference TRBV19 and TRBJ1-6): DGGITQSPKYLFRKEGQNVTLSCEQNLNHDAMYWYRQDPGQGLRLIYYSQIVNDFQKGDIAEGYSVSREKKESFPLTVTSAQKNPTAFYLCASSDRARLNSPLHFGNGTRLTVT.